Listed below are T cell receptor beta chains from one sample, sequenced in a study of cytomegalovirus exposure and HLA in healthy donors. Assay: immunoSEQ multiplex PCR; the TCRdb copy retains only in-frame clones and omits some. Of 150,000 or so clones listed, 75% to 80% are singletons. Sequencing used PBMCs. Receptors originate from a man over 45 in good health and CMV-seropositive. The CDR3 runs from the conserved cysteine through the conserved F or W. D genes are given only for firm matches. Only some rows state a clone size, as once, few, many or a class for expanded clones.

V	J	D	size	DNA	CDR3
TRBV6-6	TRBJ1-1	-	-	TGTGCCAGCAGTTACTCGCTCGGGAACACTGAAGCTTTCTTT	CASSYSLGNTEAFF
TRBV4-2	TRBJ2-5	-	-	TGTGCCAGCAGCCAAGATCGACCCGGGCAAGAGACCCAGTACTTC	CASSQDRPGQETQYF
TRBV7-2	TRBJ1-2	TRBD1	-	TGTGCCAGCAGCCCGCCGCAGGACAGGGAGAGCGACTATGGCTACACCTTC	CASSPPQDRESDYGYTF
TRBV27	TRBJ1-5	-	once	TGTGCCAGCAGCCGGTCGGGGGGCCATCTTTATAGCAATCAGCCCCAGCATTTT	CASSRSGGHLYSNQPQHF
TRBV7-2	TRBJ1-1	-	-	TGTGCCAGCAGCCTCTTGGAGGTCACTGAAGCTTTCTTT	CASSLLEVTEAFF
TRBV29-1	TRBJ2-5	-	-	TGCAGCGTTGTTCGGGGGGAGACCCAGTACTTC	CSVVRGETQYF
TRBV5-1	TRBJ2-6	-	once	TGCGCCAGCAGCTTGGCTTCCCCCGGGAGTAGTGGGGCCAACGTCCTGACTTTC	CASSLASPGSSGANVLTF
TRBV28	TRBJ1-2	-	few	TGTGCCAGCAGCTCTAGAAACAACTATGGCTACACCTTC	CASSSRNNYGYTF
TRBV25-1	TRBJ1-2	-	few	TGTGCCAGCAGTGAATTGGGAGGGAATGGCTACACCTTC	CASSELGGNGYTF
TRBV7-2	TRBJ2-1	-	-	TGTGCCAGCAGCTTATCGAGGTCGTCTAAGCAGTTCTTC	CASSLSRSSKQFF
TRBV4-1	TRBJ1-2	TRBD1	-	TGCGCCAGCTACGAGGCGCGTCAGGGGGTCTACACCTTC	CASYEARQGVYTF
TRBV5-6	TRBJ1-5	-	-	TGTGCCAGCAGCGCCGACCCCGGAGGTGTTCAGCCCCAGCATTTT	CASSADPGGVQPQHF
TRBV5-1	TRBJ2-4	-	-	TGCGCCAGCAGCTTGCCAGGAGCCAAAAACATTCAGTACTTC	CASSLPGAKNIQYF
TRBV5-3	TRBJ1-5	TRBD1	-	TGTGCCAGAAGCCCCAGGGGGTCCCAGCATTTT	CARSPRGSQHF
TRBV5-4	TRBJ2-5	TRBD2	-	TGTGCCAGCAGCTACGGTGGGCGGGGGGGCCAAGAGACCCAGTACTTC	CASSYGGRGGQETQYF
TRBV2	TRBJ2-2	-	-	TGTGCCAGCAGTTTAACACAGGGAACGGCCGGGGAGCTGTTTTTT	CASSLTQGTAGELFF
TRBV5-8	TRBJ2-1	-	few	TGTGCCAGCATCCCGGACAGCTACTCCTACAATGAGCAGTTCTTC	CASIPDSYSYNEQFF
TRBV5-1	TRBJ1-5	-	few	TGCGCCAGCAGTTCGTGGGCAGGGGGCAATCAGCCCCAGCATTTT	CASSSWAGGNQPQHF
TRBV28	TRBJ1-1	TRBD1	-	TGTGCCAGCAGTTTATCCCGGGACAGGAACACCAACACTGAAGCTTTCTTT	CASSLSRDRNTNTEAFF
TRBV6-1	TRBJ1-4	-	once	TGTGCCAGCAGTGAAGCGAGGGCTGTATCTAATGAAAAACTGTTTTTT	CASSEARAVSNEKLFF
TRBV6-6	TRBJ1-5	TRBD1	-	TGTGCCAGCAGTTCCTCGGGACAGGGAAATCAGCCCCAGCATTTT	CASSSSGQGNQPQHF
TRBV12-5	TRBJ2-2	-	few	TGTGCTAGTGGTTTCGGCACCGGGGAGCTGTTTTTT	CASGFGTGELFF
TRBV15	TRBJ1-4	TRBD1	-	TGTGCCACCAGCAGAGAGAAGGGACAGGGGGGAACGGAAAAACTGTTTTTT	CATSREKGQGGTEKLFF
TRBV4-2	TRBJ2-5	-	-	TGTGCCAGCAGCCAAGACGGAGGGGACTTACAAGAGACCCAGTACTTC	CASSQDGGDLQETQYF
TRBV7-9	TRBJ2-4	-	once	TGTGCCAGCAGCTTAGCTAACCCCGGAAACATTCAGTACTTC	CASSLANPGNIQYF
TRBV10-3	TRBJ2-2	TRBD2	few	TGTGCCTCACGGCGGGGGGGCGCCGGGGAGCTGTTTTTT	CASRRGGAGELFF
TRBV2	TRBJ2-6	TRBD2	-	TGTGCCAGCACCGGGGGGATCTCTGGGGCCAACGTCCTGACTTTC	CASTGGISGANVLTF
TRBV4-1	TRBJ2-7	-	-	TGCGCCAGCAGCCTCGTAGACTCCTACGAGCAGTACTTC	CASSLVDSYEQYF
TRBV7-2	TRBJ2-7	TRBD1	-	TGTGCCAGCAGCTTAGGGGACAGGGGGCGCGAGCAGTACTTC	CASSLGDRGREQYF
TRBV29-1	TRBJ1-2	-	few	TGCAGCGTTGCAACGACAGCTACCTGGTTTAACTATGGCTACACCTTC	CSVATTATWFNYGYTF
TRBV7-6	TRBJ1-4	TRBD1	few	TGTGCCAGCAGCTTAATGGGACAGTCTAATGAAAAACTGTTTTTT	CASSLMGQSNEKLFF
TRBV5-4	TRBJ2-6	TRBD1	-	TGTGCCAGCAGACCCGACCGACAGGGGGGCGCCTCTGGGGCCAACGTCCTGACTTTC	CASRPDRQGGASGANVLTF
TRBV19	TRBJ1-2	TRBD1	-	TGTGCCAGTAGTATTCACCAACCTACAGGGGTCGTCCGCTATGGCTACACCTTC	CASSIHQPTGVVRYGYTF
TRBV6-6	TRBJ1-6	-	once	TGTGCCAGCAGTTACTCGAGCGGCTCACCCCTCCACTTT	CASSYSSGSPLHF
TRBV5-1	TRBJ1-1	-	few	TGCGCCAGCAGCTTGGAGCTTAACACTGAAGCTTTCTTT	CASSLELNTEAFF
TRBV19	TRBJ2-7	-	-	TGTGCCAGTAGTATAGGGGCAGGGTCCTACGAGCAGTACTTC	CASSIGAGSYEQYF
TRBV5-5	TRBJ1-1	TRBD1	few	TGTGCCAGCAGGGAGGGACAGGGGCGGCGGAACACTGAAGCTTTCTTT	CASREGQGRRNTEAFF
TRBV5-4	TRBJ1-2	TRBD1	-	TGTGCCAGCAGCTTCGGGCAGGGGGCCAACTATGGCTACACCTTC	CASSFGQGANYGYTF
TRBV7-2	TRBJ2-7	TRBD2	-	TGTGCCAGCAGCCTCACTAGCGGGGGGTCCTACGAGCAGTACTTC	CASSLTSGGSYEQYF
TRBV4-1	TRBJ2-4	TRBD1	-	TGCGCCAGCAGCCCGACCGGGACAGTAGCCAAAAACATTCAGTACTTC	CASSPTGTVAKNIQYF
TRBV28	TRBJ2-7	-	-	TGTGCCAGCAGGTCTACAGGTGCAACCCTCTACGAGCAGTACTTC	CASRSTGATLYEQYF
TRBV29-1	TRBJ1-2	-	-	TGCAGCGTACTATGGACACGAGAACAGACCTTATGGCACACCTTC	CSVLWTREQTLWHTF
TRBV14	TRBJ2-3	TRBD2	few	TGTGCCAGCAGCCAGGGTCCTAGCGGGGGTCCAGATACGCAGTATTTT	CASSQGPSGGPDTQYF
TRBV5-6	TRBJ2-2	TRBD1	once	TGTGCCAGCAGCTGGAAGGTCAGGGGGCTTTCGAACACCGGGGAGCTGTTTTTT	CASSWKVRGLSNTGELFF
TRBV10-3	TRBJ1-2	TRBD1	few	TGTGCCATCAGTGACGCTGGGGGGGACAGGGGGCTTAGGGGCTACACCTTC	CAISDAGGDRGLRGYTF
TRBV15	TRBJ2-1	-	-	TGTGCCACCAGCAGAGAAGATAGCTCCTACAATGAGCAGTTCTTC	CATSREDSSYNEQFF
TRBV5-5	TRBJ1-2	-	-	TGTGCCAGCAGCTTGGCCCGGGGAGGGGACTATGGCTACACCTTC	CASSLARGGDYGYTF
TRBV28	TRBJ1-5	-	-	TGTGCCAGCATCTCTGGGGGGGTTAATCAGCCCCAGCATTTT	CASISGGVNQPQHF
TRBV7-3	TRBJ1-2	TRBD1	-	TGTGCCAGCAGCTCGACAGGGCTGTCTTCTGGCTACACCTTC	CASSSTGLSSGYTF
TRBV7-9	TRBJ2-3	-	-	TGTGCCAGCAGCTTAGGAGGTGCAGGGGCTCTTGGCACAGATACGCAGTATTTT	CASSLGGAGALGTDTQYF
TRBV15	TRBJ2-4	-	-	TGTGCCACCAGCGACTGGAAGGGGAACGAAAACATTCAGTACTTC	CATSDWKGNENIQYF
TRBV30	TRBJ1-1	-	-	TGTGCTAGTGTGGGGGGGCACACTGAAGCTTTCTTT	CASVGGHTEAFF